One sample yielded the 24 T cell receptor beta chains listed below, sequenced in a study of cytomegalovirus exposure and HLA in healthy donors. It was with 60 Vbeta and 13 Jbeta primers that the PCR ran. Assay: immunoSEQ multiplex PCR; the TCRdb copy retains only in-frame clones and omits some. The data contain some 190,000 clones, about four fifths of them singletons. The source material was PBMCs. These receptors all come from a woman younger than 45 in good health and CMV-seronegative.

V gene TRBV7-9 combines with J gene TRBJ1-4; the D is unclear. V lost 1 base and J lost 7, with 16 bases in between. Germline CDR1 and CDR2: SEHNR and FQNEAQ (reference sequence). There are 16 residues in the CDR3. The CDR3 protein is CASSLGRVFSVEKLFF. For the CDR3, the DNA is TGTGCCAGCAGCTTAGGGAGGGTTTTTTCGGTTGAAAAACTGTTTTTT.

Comments on this clone: Additional DNA sequences in this sample encode the identical CDR3. V usage is TRBV6-5 and J usage is TRBJ1-1; tentatively, D is TRBD1 (5 bases). Per germline, CDR1 MNHEY and CDR2 SVGAGI. The CDR3 runs to 15 residues. Trimming shortened V by 0 bases and J by 2 bases, and 10 bases separated the two germline ends. CDR3 sequence (DNA): TGTGCCAGCAGTTACTCAGAGGGACTAAACACTGAAGCTTTCTTT. This sequence encodes CASSYSEGLNTEAFF.

The chain is built from TRBV19 and TRBJ1-5, with 8 bases matching TRBD1. CDR1 and CDR2 (germline): LNHDA, SQIVND (reference sequence). The J segment lost 0 bases and the V segment lost 6 bases, leaving 13 bases of the junction unmatched. The CDR3 is 18 residues long. The DNA for the CDR3 is TGTGCCAGTAGCCTCTTCGGGACAGGACCCATTAGCAATCAGCCCCAGCATTTT. Amino acids: CASSLFGTGPISNQPQHF. The full variable domain, completed using reference TRBV19 and TRBJ1-5, is DGGITQSPKYLFRKEGQNVTLSCEQNLNHDAMYWYRQDPGQGLRLIYYSQIVNDFQKGDIAEGYSVSREKKESFPLTVTSAQKNPTAFYLCASSLFGTGPISNQPQHFGDGTRLSIL.

This sequence joins TRBV6-6 and TRBJ1-5, with 7 positions matching TRBD1. Germline CDR1 reads MNHNY; CDR2 reads SVGAGI (reference sequence). This CDR3 has 16 residues. V gave up 4 bases and J gave up 1 base; unmatched junction bases: 7. The CDR3 sequence: CASSSYRGTSNQPQHF. DNA of the CDR3: TGTGCCAGCAGTTCCTACAGGGGAACGAGCAATCAGCCCCAGCATTTT.

A single count supports this clone. The chain couples TRBV10-2 to TRBJ1-5, with D possibly matching TRBD1 (6 bases). Germline lookup yields CDR1 WSHSY and CDR2 SAAADI. V was clipped by 3 bases and J by 5 bases, with 11 bases between them. This CDR3 is 14 amino acids long. The CDR3 DNA reads TGCGCCAGCAGTGAAGCGGGGGGCGATCAGCCCCAGCATTTT. Its translation: CASSEAGGDQPQHF.

V usage is TRBV6-1 and J usage is TRBJ2-5; TRBD2 agrees at 8 bases. The CDR3 has 13 residues. Germline-derived CDR1 and CDR2 are MNHNS and SASEGT. The V gene end was trimmed by 4 bases and the J gene end by 4 bases; junction bases not matched to a gene: 2. The CDR3: CASSAGGPETQYF. In nucleotides, the CDR3 is TGTGCCAGCAGTGCGGGGGGGCCAGAGACCCAGTACTTC.

This clone was recorded a few times. The V and J genes are TRBV2 and TRBJ2-2; unclear D gene. With 6 bases removed from V and 1 base from J, the gap between germline ends came to 12 bases. The CDR3 is 15 amino acids. CDR1 and CDR2 from the germline V gene are SNHLY and FYNNEI. CDR3 protein: CASSLKTGNTGELFF. The DNA of the CDR3 is TGTGCCAGCAGCTTAAAGACTGGGAACACCGGGGAGCTGTTTTTT. Filled out from reference TRBV2 and TRBJ2-2, the complete variable domain reads EPEVTQTPSHQVTQMGQEVILRCVPISNHLYFYWYRQILGQKVEFLVSFYNNEISEKSEIFDDQFSVERPDGSNFTLKIRSTKLEDSAMYFCASSLKTGNTGELFFGEGSRLTVL.

There are a few counts of this clone. The chain has TRBV6-5 and TRBJ1-2; D gene uncertain. The germline V gene has CDR1 MNHEY and CDR2 SVGAGI. V lost 6 bases and J 4 bases, leaving 18 bases between the germline ends. This CDR3 is built from 15 residues. The DNA for the CDR3 is TGTGCCAGCAGGCCTGGTAGCAGTCGATTCTATGGCTACACCTTC. It encodes CASRPGSSRFYGYTF.

The chain couples TRBV6-1 to TRBJ1-2, with a tentative D call TRBD1 (6 bases). CDR1 and CDR2 (germline): MNHNS, SASEGT. The CDR3 runs 15 residues. The V and J ends lost 4 bases and 6 bases respectively, with 18 bases between them. The DNA of the CDR3 is TGTGCCAGCAGTGCACAACAGGGAAGGGTCCATGGCTACACCTTC. Translation gives CASSAQQGRVHGYTF.

The chain uses TRBV27 and TRBJ2-3, with TRBD2 identical over 8 bases. Per germline, CDR1 MNHEY and CDR2 SMNVEV (reference sequence). Trimming took 5 bases from V and 7 from J; bases not matched to a gene: 11. The length of the CDR3 is 15 residues. The CDR3 nucleotides are TGTGCCAGCAGTCGGCCGGGACTAGTCCATTATACGCAGTATTTT. It yields the protein CASSRPGLVHYTQYF.

CDR3 in amino acids: CATSRARTGNNYGYTF. The CDR3 coding sequence is TGTGCCACCAGCAGAGCAAGGACAGGGAATAACTATGGCTACACCTTC. This chain links TRBV15 with TRBJ1-2; 8 bases align to TRBD1. CDR1 is LNHNV, CDR2 YYDKDF, per germline (reference sequence). Trimming removed 1 base from V and 1 base from J; junction bases left unmatched: 5. The CDR3 has 16 amino acids.

J is TRBJ2-3 and V is TRBV30; TRBD2 agrees at 7 bases. Germline trimming cut 2 bases from V and 1 base from J; bases unmatched to any gene: 6. The germline gives CDR1 GTSNPN, CDR2 SVGIG (reference sequence). This CDR3 contains 15 residues. This chain's CDR3 is CAWSLTSVGTDTQYF. The CDR3 DNA sequence: TGTGCCTGGAGTCTTACTAGCGTCGGCACAGATACGCAGTATTTT.

The rearrangement links TRBV4-1 to TRBJ1-1, with D hard to call. The CDR3 has 16 residues. Germline V gene lookup returns CDR1 MGHRA and CDR2 YSYEKL. The V end lost 3 bases, the J end lost 4 bases, and 18 bases lay between the germline ends. The CDR3 DNA follows: TGCGCCAGCAGCCAGGCCCGGCTCCAGGCGGGCACTGAAGCTTTCTTT. This sequence encodes CASSQARLQAGTEAFF.

The CDR3, as DNA: TGCGCCAGCAGCCCCGGGGGGGTGGATGAAAAACTGTTTTTT. Its protein is CASSPGGVDEKLFF. V and J are TRBV5-1 and TRBJ1-4; D is possibly TRBD1 (5 bases). The germline V gene encodes CDR1 SGHRS and CDR2 YFSETQ. V was clipped by 4 bases and J by 6 bases, with 13 bases between them. The CDR3 is 14 residues long.

The V and J genes are TRBV2 and TRBJ2-4; 7 bases align to TRBD2. This CDR3 contains 15 residues. CDR1 is SNHLY and CDR2 is FYNNEI in the germline V gene. Trimming removed 6 bases from V and 3 bases from J; junction bases left unmatched: 8. CDR3 protein: CASRGGGSGKNIQYF. CDR3 in DNA: TGTGCCAGCAGGGGGGGAGGGAGTGGCAAAAACATTCAGTACTTC.

The J gene is TRBJ1-1, the V gene TRBV7-2; D is unclear. The CDR3 has 14 amino acids. V shed 1 base and J shed 5 bases, with 11 bases lying between them. Germline assignment: CDR1 SGHTA and CDR2 FQGNSA. CDR3 coding DNA: TGTGCCAGCAGCTTAGTACCGAGGAGGACTGAAGCTTTCTTT. Translated: CASSLVPRRTEAFF.

J is TRBJ2-3 and V is TRBV21-1; the D call TRBD1 from the table was never checked on the DNA. TRBV21-1 is described as a pseudogene. This CDR3 spans 18 amino acids. CDR3 residues: CASSKEFRDSESTDTQYF. The CDR3 DNA reads as TGTGCCAGCAGCAAGGAGTTCCGGGACAGCGAGAGCACAGATACGCAGTATTTT.

The CDR3 loop reads CSVVYFLNEQFF. The CDR3 coding sequence is TGCAGCGTTGTATATTTCCTCAATGAGCAGTTCTTC. The chain carries TRBV29-1 and TRBJ2-1; D uncertain. The V and J ends lost 4 bases and 6 bases respectively, with 10 bases between them. CDR3 size: 12 residues. Germline V lookup: CDR1 SQVTM, CDR2 ANQGSEA.

The chain recombines TRBV6-7 with TRBJ1-5, with TRBD1 matching 7 bases. TRBV6-7 is identified as an open reading frame with a role that is uncertain. J lost 2 bases, V lost 4 bases, and 23 bases had no gene match. This CDR3 is built from 21 residues. The CDR3 sequence: CASSSPGLARFLGTGNQPQHF. DNA of the CDR3: TGTGCCAGCAGTTCTCCGGGGCTCGCTCGATTTCTGGGGACAGGCAATCAGCCCCAGCATTTT.

The chain employs TRBV7-2 and TRBJ2-7; weak D call: TRBD2 (5 bases). This CDR3 contains 14 residues. The V gene lost 2 bases and the J gene lost 3 bases, with 11 bases spanning the gap. Germline CDR1 SGHTA, CDR2 FQGNSA. Here the CDR3 DNA reads TGTGCCAGCAGCTTATCAGGCGGACTCTACGAGCAGTACTTC. Translating it yields CASSLSGGLYEQYF.

The rearrangement joins TRBV15 to TRBJ2-5; TRBD1 matches at 9 bases. V gave up 1 base and J gave up 3 bases; unmatched junction bases: 6. Germline V CDR1 and CDR2: LNHNV, YYDKDF (reference sequence). This CDR3 region has 16 residues. CDR3 loop: CATSRGGGQGKETQYF. The CDR3, as DNA: TGTGCCACCAGCAGAGGGGGGGGACAGGGTAAAGAGACCCAGTACTTC.

V usage is TRBV5-1 and J usage is TRBJ1-1; no definite D call. Germline CDR1 reads SGHRS; CDR2 reads YFSETQ. This CDR3 has 14 amino acids. Trimming pared 0 bases from V and 8 bases from J, leaving 14 bases between. This CDR3 reads CASSLALREGEAFF. For the CDR3, the DNA is TGCGCCAGCAGCTTGGCCCTGCGGGAGGGAGAAGCTTTCTTT.

This clone was picked up one time. This chain uses TRBV29-1 with TRBJ2-1; TRBD2 aligns across 9 bases. Per germline, CDR1 SQVTM and CDR2 ANQGSEA. CDR3 length equals 14 residues. The V and J ends lost 3 bases and 4 bases, in that order; junction bases with no gene match: 4. CDR3: CSVERGGVYNEQFF. The CDR3 DNA follows: TGCAGCGTTGAGCGGGGGGGGGTTTACAATGAGCAGTTCTTC.

The chain's CDR3 is CASTPLGDYGYTF. The CDR3 DNA reads TGTGCCAGCACCCCATTGGGCGACTATGGCTACACCTTC. The chain has TRBV6-6 and TRBJ1-2; the D is unclear. Trimming pared 7 bases from V and 3 bases from J, leaving 12 bases between. Germline lookup yields CDR1 MNHNY and CDR2 SVGAGI (reference sequence). CDR3 length: 13 residues.